The 16 T cell receptor beta chains listed next were all sequenced from one sample in a study of OX40 agonist ivuxolimab in advanced cancers. Data came from immunoSEQ multiplex PCR; TCRdb stores just in-frame clones and leaves some out. The profile shows 20,000 to 25,000 clones, approximately 80% of them singletons. Sequenced here: CD4+ or CD8+ T cells sorted from blood, sampled in a trial of the OX40 agonist ivuxolimab. The receptors were sampled from an adult with an advanced solid tumor such as melanoma, head and neck, liver or kidney cancer.

The rearrangement uses TRBV6-5 and TRBJ1-5, with unresolved D. CDR1 is MNHEY, CDR2 SVGAGI, per germline. The CDR3 runs 15 residues. Between the trimmed V and J ends, which lost 2 bases and 3 bases, there was a span of 11 bases. CDR3 DNA sequence: TGTGCCAGCAGTTACGGACCGCAGATCAATCAGCCCCAGCATTTT. It translates to CASSYGPQINQPQHF.

This clone showed up just once. The chain is built from TRBV27 and TRBJ2-7; D perhaps matches TRBD2 (6 bases). The germline gives CDR1 MNHEY, CDR2 SMNVEV (reference sequence). CDR3 length equals 15 residues. Trimming pared 3 bases from V and 0 bases from J, leaving 12 bases between. CDR3 bases: TGTGCCAGCAGTTTTGGGGGACTCAGCTCCTACGAGCAGTACTTC. Translation: CASSFGGLSSYEQYF.

V gene TRBV19 combines with J gene TRBJ1-2; D is unresolved. From germline, CDR1 is LNHDA and CDR2 SQIVND (reference sequence). V was shortened by 7 bases and J by 7 bases, with 13 bases between the two germline ends. CDR3 length: 12 amino acids. CDR3 in amino acids: CASTIPAGGYTF. The DNA for the CDR3 is TGTGCCAGTACCATACCAGCGGGTGGCTACACCTTC.

This clone showed up just once. The V gene is TRBV11-2, the J gene TRBJ2-7, with D perhaps matching TRBD1 or TRBD2 (7 bases each). Germline V gene lookup returns CDR1 SGHAT and CDR2 FQNNGV. This CDR3 is 14 amino acids long. V was trimmed by 3 bases and J by 2 bases, leaving 11 bases between them. The CDR3 bases are TGTGCCAGCAGCTTGGGAGGGACAGCCTACGAGCAGTACTTC. It is translated as CASSLGGTAYEQYF.

This rearrangement joins TRBV9 to TRBJ2-4; the match to TRBD1 covers 7 bases. The germline V gene has CDR1 SGDLS and CDR2 YYNGEE. V lost 4 bases to trimming and J lost 1 base; unmatched junction nucleotides: 5. The CDR3 is 15 amino acids. CDR3 protein: CASSPEGQAKNIQYF. As DNA, the CDR3 is TGTGCCAGCAGCCCCGAGGGACAGGCCAAAAACATTCAGTACTTC.

The V gene is TRBV10-3, the J gene TRBJ2-2; D uncertain. With 6 bases removed from V and 5 bases from J, the gap between germline ends came to 4 bases. The CDR3 spans 11 residues. Looked up from germline, CDR1 is ENHRY and CDR2 is SYGVKD. DNA of the CDR3: TGTGCCATCAGAGGGACCGGGGAGCTGTTTTTT. As protein: CAIRGTGELFF.

The V gene is TRBV5-1, the J gene TRBJ2-7; TRBD2 matches 11 bases. J was trimmed by 3 bases and V by 1 base; bases with no gene match: 3. The CDR3 extends over 15 amino acids. CDR1 and CDR2 from the germline V gene are SGHRS and YFSETQ. CDR3 in amino acids: CASSLTSGSFYEQYF. As DNA, the CDR3 is TGCGCCAGCAGCTTGACTAGCGGGAGTTTCTACGAGCAGTACTTC. Based on the CDR3 plus reference TRBV5-1 and TRBJ2-7, the full variable domain is KAGVTQTPRYLIKTRGQQVTLSCSPISGHRSVSWYQQTPGQGLQFLFEYFSETQRNKGNFPGRFSGRQFSNSRSEMNVSTLELGDSALYLCASSLTSGSFYEQYFGPGTRLTVT.

The CDR3 DNA reads as TGTGCCAGCAGCTTAGCGGGGTCTGAGACCCAGTACTTC. Residues: CASSLAGSETQYF. The V and J genes are TRBV7-8 and TRBJ2-5; the D is unclear. Trimming pared 0 bases from V and 5 bases from J, leaving 7 bases between. The CDR3 contains 13 residues. Germline CDR1 reads SGHVS; CDR2 reads FQNEAQ.

The genes are TRBV9 and TRBJ1-2, with a weak D call TRBD1 (5 bases). This CDR3 spans 16 amino acids. Germline CDR1 reads SGDLS; CDR2 reads YYNGEE. Trimming shortened V by 3 bases and J by 4 bases, and 19 bases separated the two germline ends. This chain's CDR3 is CASSARQSPGGYGYTF. The CDR3 coding sequence is TGTGCCAGCAGCGCTCGACAGTCCCCCGGGGGCTATGGCTACACCTTC.

This chain uses TRBV7-2 with TRBJ2-3, with D possibly being TRBD1 (5 bases). V was trimmed by 1 base and J by 3 bases, leaving 11 bases between them. Germline CDR1 and CDR2: SGHTA and FQGNSA. This CDR3 region has 15 residues. Here the CDR3 reads CASSLEVRATDTQYF. The CDR3 DNA is TGTGCCAGCAGCTTAGAAGTCAGGGCTACAGATACGCAGTATTTT.

The genes are TRBV4-3 and TRBJ2-2; 10 bases match TRBD1. Germline CDR1 is LGHNA and CDR2 is YSLEER. J was trimmed by 6 bases and V by 1 base; bases with no gene match: 2. The length of the CDR3 is 15 residues. CDR3 DNA sequence: TGCGCCAGCAGCCAAGCGACAGGGGGCTCCGGGGAGCTGTTTTTT. Protein product: CASSQATGGSGELFF.

V gene TRBV11-2 combines with J gene TRBJ2-5; D ambiguous. The CDR3 is 15 amino acids. Trimming shortened V by 1 base and J by 5 bases, and 14 bases separated the two germline ends. The V gene's germline CDR1 is SGHAT and CDR2 FQNNGV. Written as DNA, the CDR3 is TGTGCCAGCAGCTTAGGGGGTTGGCCTGGGGAGACCCAGTACTTC. Protein: CASSLGGWPGETQYF.

The J gene is TRBJ1-6, the V gene TRBV7-9, with D unresolved. There are 14 residues in the CDR3. Germline V gives CDR1 SEHNR, CDR2 FQNEAQ (reference sequence). V lost 5 bases and J lost 9, with 14 bases in between. This CDR3 reads CASSPAFWGSPLHF. CDR3 nucleotide sequence: TGTGCCAGCAGCCCTGCCTTCTGGGGTTCACCCCTCCACTTT.

The gene calls are TRBV28 and TRBJ2-1; TRBD1 aligns across 10 bases. The CDR3 sequence is 15 residues long. With V trimmed by 6 bases and J by 4 bases, 6 bases remained unmatched. In germline, CDR1 is MDHEN, CDR2 SYDVKM. CDR3: CASSTRDRGYNEQFF. The CDR3 DNA sequence: TGTGCCAGCAGCACCCGGGACAGGGGTTACAATGAGCAGTTCTTC.

Here the CDR3 reads CASSLDGGFYGYTF. CDR3 DNA sequence: TGCGCCAGCAGCTTGGACGGCGGATTTTATGGCTACACCTTC. This sequence joins TRBV5-1 and TRBJ1-2; D ambiguous. This CDR3 has 14 amino acids. V lost 0 bases, J lost 5 bases, and 11 bases lay in between. Germline CDR1 reads SGHRS; CDR2 reads YFSETQ.

The V call is TRBV16, the J call TRBJ2-3; D gene ambiguous. The CDR3 covers 13 residues. V lost 4 bases, J lost 6 bases, and 11 bases lay in between. In germline, CDR1 is KGHSY, CDR2 FQNENV. In nucleotides, the CDR3 is TGTGCCAGCAGCCCAGACGCAGGTGATACGCAGTATTTT. Residues: CASSPDAGDTQYF.